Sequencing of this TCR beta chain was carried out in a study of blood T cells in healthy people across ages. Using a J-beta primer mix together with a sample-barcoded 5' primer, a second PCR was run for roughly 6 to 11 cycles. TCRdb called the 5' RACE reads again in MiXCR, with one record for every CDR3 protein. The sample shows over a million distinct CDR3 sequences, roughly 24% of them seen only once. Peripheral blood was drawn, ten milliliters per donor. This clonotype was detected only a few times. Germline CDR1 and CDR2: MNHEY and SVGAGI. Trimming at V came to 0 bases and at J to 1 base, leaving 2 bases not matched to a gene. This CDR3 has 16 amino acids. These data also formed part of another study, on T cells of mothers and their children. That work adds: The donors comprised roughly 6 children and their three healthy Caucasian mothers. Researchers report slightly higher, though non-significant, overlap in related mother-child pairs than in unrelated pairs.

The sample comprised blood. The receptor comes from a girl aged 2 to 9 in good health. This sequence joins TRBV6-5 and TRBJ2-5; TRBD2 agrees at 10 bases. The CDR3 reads CASSYSRTSGQETQYF. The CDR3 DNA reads TGTGCCAGCAGTTACTCGAGGACTAGCGGCCAAGAGACCCAGTACTTC.